Listed below are T cell receptor beta chains from one sample, sequenced in a study of neoadjuvant nivolumab and ipilimumab in lung cancer. Sequencing was performed with immunoSEQ multiplex PCR; in TCRdb, only in-frame clones are kept and a portion is missing. The data contain about 9,700 clones, more than 70% of them singletons. Sequenced here: tumor tissue, sampled after neoadjuvant nivolumab, alone or with ipilimumab, at or shortly before surgery. All receptors come from an adult with non-small cell lung cancer. Some clones in this sample may be carry-over from other donors' samples. Each CDR3 is given with its conserved first and last residue.

v_gene	len	j_gene	CDR3aa
TRBV10-3	14	TRBJ1-2	CAIRNRDEVYGYTF
TRBV11-3	14	TRBJ1-2	CASSPALGNYGYTF
TRBV5-1	16	TRBJ2-3	CASSINQGGSTDTQYF
TRBV4-3	15	TRBJ1-5	CASSLWTGGNQPQHF
TRBV4-3	15	TRBJ1-5	CASSQVPGRGQPQHF
TRBV6-5	13	TRBJ1-2	CASTNQAGSGYTF
TRBV9	18	TRBJ2-1	CASSQTSDTSGGNNEQFF
TRBV5-4	15	TRBJ1-4	CASSLGSRGNEKLFF
TRBV28	17	TRBJ1-3	CASSSGTDSPSGNTIYF
TRBV13	12	TRBJ2-7	CASSLETYEQYF